Below, 27 T cell receptor beta chains from the same sample are listed, as sequenced in a study of post-analysis software for immune sequencing data. Study-level results: There were roughly five TRBV segments more frequent in patients than controls, and TRBV5-6, TRBV5-1 and TRBV20-1 were among them.

Antigen specificity for these receptors is unknown. cDNA libraries of TCR beta carried unique molecular identifiers. Each CDR3 protein gets one entry after TCRdb re-called the PCR reads with MiXCR. The sample gives about 150,000 distinct CDR3 sequences, about 29% of which show up once; approximately 1.5% is in the top ten. Sequencing input: blood. The receptors derive from a girl aged 10 to 17 with multiple sclerosis.

This clonotype was found once. The J gene is TRBJ2-2, the V gene TRBV19; perhaps TRBD2 as D (6 bases). Germline V CDR1 and CDR2: LNHDA, SQIVND (reference sequence). The germline V and J ends were trimmed by 4 bases and 0 bases, with 15 bases remaining between them. The CDR3 runs to 17 residues. CDR3 sequence: CASSTSSGRSNTGELFF. In DNA form, the CDR3 reads TGTGCCAGTAGTACCAGTAGCGGTCGATCGAACACCGGGGAGCTGTTTTTT.

This clonotype was recorded a few times. This rearrangement joins TRBV5-1 to TRBJ1-4; D is uncertain. Trimming stripped 0 bases from V and 5 bases from J, with 11 bases between. The length of the CDR3 is 15 residues. Germline assignment: CDR1 SGHRS and CDR2 YFSETQ. The CDR3 spells CASSLGAGGNEKLFF. The CDR3 DNA is TGCGCCAGCAGCTTGGGAGCTGGAGGGAATGAAAAACTGTTTTTT.

This clonotype showed up just once. The chain is built from TRBV20-1 and TRBJ2-5; no reliable D call. The J call may be in error: the DNA end matches TRBJ2-7 better. The CDR3 length is 12 residues. The germline CDR1 and CDR2 sequences are DFQATT and SNEGSKA (reference sequence). As DNA, the CDR3 is TGCAGTGCTAGAGTACCGGGCGGCGAGCAGTACTTC. Translation: CSARVPGGEQYF.

This clonotype was picked up many times. J is TRBJ1-5 and V is TRBV10-3, with D unclear. Germline V lookup: CDR1 ENHRY, CDR2 SYGVKD. V was trimmed by 5 bases and J by 7 bases, leaving 12 bases between them. CDR3 length: 13 residues. The CDR3 DNA sequence: TGTGCCATCAGTCCCGAAGTGGAGCAGCCCCAGCATTTT. It yields the protein CAISPEVEQPQHF.

This clonotype was seen at least ten times. J is TRBJ2-1 and V is TRBV7-2; TRBD2 matches 8 bases. This CDR3 contains 15 residues. J lost 5 bases, V lost 3 bases, and 6 bases had no gene match. Germline assignment: CDR1 SGHTA and CDR2 FQGNSA. CDR3 residues: CASSFAREGHNEQFF. The CDR3 DNA follows: TGTGCCAGCAGCTTCGCTCGGGAGGGCCACAATGAGCAGTTCTTC. Using reference TRBV7-2 and TRBJ2-1 for the parts outside the CDR3, the full variable domain is GAGVSQSPSNKVTEKGKDVELRCDPISGHTALYWYRQSLGQGLEFLIYFQGNSAPDKSGLPSDRFSAERTGGSVSTLTIQRTQQEDSAVYLCASSFAREGHNEQFFGPGTRLTVL.

At least ten counts were recorded for this clonotype. The chain joins TRBV12-3 or TRBV12-4 to TRBJ2-7; tentatively, D is TRBD1 (6 bases). Trimming cost V 3 bases and J 6 bases, with 9 bases left between them. The CDR3 runs 12 residues. The CDR3 region has the DNA TGTGCCAGCAGTTTTCCCAGGGGCGAGCAGTACTTC. It yields the protein CASSFPRGEQYF.

Comments on this clonotype: This may come from a read error, since a much larger clone is one base off. The V gene is TRBV20-1, the J gene TRBJ2-4; no definite D call. The better agreement between TRBJ2-7 and the DNA end casts doubt on the J call. Germline loops: CDR1 DFQATT, CDR2 SNEGSKA (reference sequence). The CDR3 has 11 amino acids. The chain's CDR3 is CSAFDGYEQYF. The CDR3 nucleotides read TGCAGTGCCTTCGACGGGTACGAGCAGTACTTC.

The chain carries TRBV6-5 and TRBJ1-6, with D possibly being TRBD1 (6 bases). The CDR3 is made up of 14 amino acids. Germline CDR1 and CDR2: MNHEY and SVGAGI. V shed 5 bases and J shed 12 bases, with 17 bases lying between them. CDR3 DNA sequence: TGTGCCAGCAGTATACAGGGTCCATATTTACCCCTCCACTTT. It translates to CASSIQGPYLPLHF.

In its sample, this clonotype was seen once. This clone may be a read error of a much larger clone one base away. The chain uses TRBV12-3 or TRBV12-4 and TRBJ2-3; the match to TRBD2 covers 10 bases. This CDR3 contains 15 residues. CDR3 sequence reads: CACRTSGASTDTQYF. CDR3 bases: TGTGCCTGCAGAACTAGCGGGGCTAGCACAGATACGCAGTATTTT.

As regards this clonotype: At one boundary the junction diverges from the germline segment, which might be a read error. This chain joins TRBV4-1 and TRBJ1-6; 7 bases match TRBD1. The CDR3 covers 17 residues. Germline V gene sequence: CDR1 MGHRA, CDR2 YSYEKL. This chain's CDR3 is CASSQETGSGMNSPPHF. The CDR3 DNA is TGCGCCAGCAGCCAGGAGACAGGGAGCGGAATGAATTCACCCCCCCACTTT.

The table lists this clonotype with many counts. V is TRBV7-7 and J is TRBJ2-7, with D unresolved. The ends were cut back, 5 bases at V and 5 bases at J, with 13 bases in the middle. The CDR3 has 13 residues. The germline gives CDR1 SSHAT, CDR2 FNYEAQ (reference sequence). CDR3 loop: CASSPTRGDEQYF. Here the CDR3 DNA reads TGTGCCAGCAGCCCGACCCGAGGAGACGAGCAGTACTTC.

As for this clonotype: Compared with germline, one end of the junction differs, possibly owing to a read error. This chain connects TRBV3-1 to TRBJ1-5; D is uncertain. From germline, CDR1 is LGHDT and CDR2 YNNKEL (reference sequence). The CDR3 is 15 amino acids. The CDR3 spells CAGSQEAGGNQPQHF. CDR3 coding DNA: TGTGCCGGCAGCCAAGAGGCGGGAGGGAATCAGCCCCAGCATTTT.

V and J are TRBV12-3 or TRBV12-4 and TRBJ1-1, with D perhaps TRBD1 (5 bases). The CDR3 covers 15 residues. Between the trimmed V and J ends, which lost 6 bases and 5 bases, there was a span of 19 bases. CDR3 loop: CASRRSPGRETEAFF. The DNA for the CDR3 is TGTGCCAGCAGGAGATCCCCAGGGAGAGAGACTGAAGCTTTCTTT.

The J gene is TRBJ2-2, the V gene TRBV9; D ambiguous. CDR1 and CDR2 from the germline V gene are SGDLS and YYNGEE. Trimming removed 3 bases at V and 7 bases at J, with 13 bases between. This CDR3 comprises 14 residues. CDR3: CASSENTRGGELFF. CDR3 bases: TGTGCCAGCAGCGAGAACACCCGCGGCGGGGAGCTGTTTTTT.

Notes on this clonotype: A read error may explain this, as a much larger clone is one base away. The chain has TRBV3-1 and TRBJ2-7; D possibly corresponds to TRBD2 (8 bases). Germline V lookup: CDR1 LGHDT, CDR2 YNNKEL (reference sequence). The CDR3 spans 17 residues. The CDR3 DNA sequence: TGTGCCGGCAGCCAAGATCTCCGGGAGGGGGCTACCTACGAGCAGTACTTC. It is translated as CAGSQDLREGATYEQYF.

This clonotype was recorded at least ten times. The J gene is TRBJ2-7, the V gene TRBV4-1; 8 bases are a match to TRBD2. V shed 0 bases, J shed 6 bases, and the junction held 13 bases outside the gene matches. CDR3 length: 17 residues. Germline V gives CDR1 MGHRA, CDR2 YSYEKL. CDR3 protein: CASSQEVLGAGASEQYF. For the CDR3, the DNA is TGCGCCAGCAGCCAAGAGGTCCTCGGAGCGGGAGCTTCCGAGCAGTACTTC.

This clonotype was found a few times. At one end, the junction sequence differs from germline, possibly due to a read error. This chain links TRBV7-6 with TRBJ2-7, with D uncertain. This CDR3 region has 15 residues. Germline values: CDR1 SGHVS, CDR2 FNYEAQ. The CDR3 nucleotides are TGTGCCTGCAGCTTAGAAATCAGACTCGTCCACGAGCAGTACTTC. The encoded protein is CACSLEIRLVHEQYF.

This clonotype was observed a handful of times. This chain joins TRBV28 and TRBJ2-5; D possibly corresponds to TRBD1 (5 bases). The germline V gene encodes CDR1 MDHEN and CDR2 SYDVKM. The CDR3 length is 15 residues. Trimming shortened V by 3 bases and J by 1 base, and 12 bases separated the two germline ends. In DNA form, the CDR3 reads TGTGCCAGCAGTTTCCTCGGACATCTCCAAGAGACCCAGTACTTC. Its translation is CASSFLGHLQETQYF. Together with reference TRBV28 and TRBJ2-5, the CDR3 gives the full variable domain: DVKVTQSSRYLVKRTGEKVFLECVQDMDHENMFWYRQDPGLGLRLIYFSYDVKMKEKGDIPEGYSVSREKKERFSLILESASTNQTSMYLCASSFLGHLQETQYFGPGTRLLVL.

V and J are TRBV7-9 and TRBJ1-1; D might be TRBD1 (5 bases). The germline CDR1 and CDR2 sequences are SEHNR and FQNEAQ (reference sequence). The CDR3 contains 16 residues. The V end was cut by 5 bases, the J end by 0 bases, with 16 bases between. The CDR3 sequence: CASSLDQAGMNTEAFF. In DNA, the CDR3 is TGTGCCAGCAGCCTAGACCAGGCAGGGATGAACACTGAAGCTTTCTTT.

The genes are TRBV30 and TRBJ1-1; D is possibly TRBD1 (5 bases). The CDR3 spans 13 residues. The V gene's germline CDR1 is GTSNPN and CDR2 SVGIG (reference sequence). V was trimmed by 7 bases and J by 4 bases, leaving 16 bases between them. The CDR3 bases are TGTGCCTTAGGACGCCTTCAGGGCACTGAAGCTTTCTTT. Residues: CALGRLQGTEAFF.

This clonotype appeared a few times. V and J are TRBV28 and TRBJ2-4, with TRBD1 as a possible D gene (6 bases). The DNA matches TRBJ2-7 better at its end, which makes the J call doubtful. This CDR3 has 15 amino acids. From germline, CDR1 is MDHEN and CDR2 SYDVKM. CDR3 amino acids: CASSSPGQLGDEQYF. The DNA of the CDR3 is TGTGCCAGCAGTTCTCCCGGACAGCTGGGCGACGAGCAGTACTTC.

The table lists this clonotype with many counts. The rearrangement joins TRBV10-3 to TRBJ2-7; weak D call: TRBD2 (5 bases). From germline, CDR1 is ENHRY and CDR2 SYGVKD. V was trimmed by 4 bases and J by 3 bases, leaving 13 bases between them. The length of the CDR3 is 14 residues. The CDR3 spells CAISVGETNYEQYF. In DNA form, the CDR3 reads TGTGCCATCAGTGTTGGGGAGACAAACTACGAGCAGTACTTC.

This clonotype was observed many times. The genes are TRBV20-1 and TRBJ1-1; D gene ambiguous. Germline V gene lookup returns CDR1 DFQATT and CDR2 SNEGSKA (reference sequence). V was cut by 4 bases and J by 0 bases, with 9 bases left in between. CDR3 length: 13 amino acids. The CDR3 coding sequence is TGCAGTGCTAAGATGGGAATGAACACTGAAGCTTTCTTT. Translated, it gives CSAKMGMNTEAFF.

This clonotype was seen at least ten times. The CDR3 coding sequence is TGCAGTGCTGGGACTAGCGGGAGCGTTGGCTACGAGCAGTACTTC. Translated: CSAGTSGSVGYEQYF. The rearrangement joins TRBV20-1 to TRBJ2-7, with TRBD2 identical over 14 bases. The trim removed 5 bases at V and 3 bases at J, leaving 6 bases unmatched. There are 15 residues in the CDR3. The germline gives CDR1 DFQATT, CDR2 SNEGSKA (reference sequence).

This clonotype was detected only a few times. The chain recombines TRBV5-1 with TRBJ2-7, with 8 bases lining up with TRBD1. Unmatched junction bases numbered 5, after V lost 6 bases and J lost 6 bases. The CDR3 totals 12 residues. Germline V gene sequence: CDR1 SGHRS, CDR2 YFSETQ. The chain's CDR3 is CASNDRGGEQYF. The CDR3 DNA reads TGCGCCAGCAACGACAGGGGCGGCGAGCAGTACTTC.

The chain employs TRBV10-3 and TRBJ1-2, with 9 bases fitting TRBD1. The germline CDR1 and CDR2 sequences are ENHRY and SYGVKD. The CDR3 extends over 17 amino acids. The V segment lost 2 bases and the J segment 8 bases; nucleotides outside the gene matches: 15. The CDR3 region has the DNA TGTGCCATCAGTGAGCGGCCTGGGGACAGGGAGTCGAGCGGCTACACCTTC. This translates into CAISERPGDRESSGYTF.

This clonotype was counted ten times or more. The rearrangement joins TRBV6-5 to TRBJ2-7, with a possible D match to TRBD1 (5 bases). V lost 5 bases to trimming and J lost 0 bases, with 11 bases between them. This CDR3 region has 14 residues. In germline, CDR1 is MNHEY, CDR2 SVGAGI. The CDR3 DNA reads TGTGCCAGCAGTCTCGGACATACCTCCTACGAGCAGTACTTC. Its protein product is CASSLGHTSYEQYF.